Listed below are T cell receptor beta chains from one sample, sequenced in a study of T cell responses to AZD1222 COVID-19 vaccine. Some clones are missing from TCRdb's copy, which holds only in-frame ones; the method was immunoSEQ multiplex PCR. Here the sample spans about 97,000 clones, 70% to 90% being singletons. This sample comprised peripheral blood, obtained on day 0 of AZD1222 vaccination. The receptors were sampled from an adult in good health. CDR3s leave out the opening cysteine and the closing phenylalanine or tryptophan.

v_call cdr3_aa
TRBV6-5 ASSYGDRMNTEAF
TRBV18 ASSSYGTGASYEQY
TRBV7-9 ASLPDVLNTEAF
TRBV5-1 ASRPTGGQGNTIY
TRBV30 ACAVGTEAF
TRBV11-2 ASSLNSRSGNTIY
TRBV5-1 ASSTGVRETQY
TRBV5-1 ASSPSDQSSYT
TRBV6-2/TRBV6-3 ASSLDKISGNTIY
TRBV7-9 ASTLSGNHNEQF
TRBV2 ASRRERGAYNEQF
TRBV4-3 ASSPRWGLGNQPQH
TRBV11-2 ASSSPGTAKNIQY
TRBV19 ATLDVWKGYGYT
TRBV23-1 ARLQDRVYGELF
TRBV7-9 ASSPGDRVNSPLH
TRBV11-2 ASSRWTDTQY
TRBV18 ASSLQRGASDTIY
TRBV5-4 ASSGPRTGAYNEQF
TRBV27 ASSLYSTANYGYT
TRBV29-1 SVRSGNTIY
TRBV28 ASSDPRSGGVNNEQF
TRBV30 AWSVGGRVSPLH
TRBV5-6 ASTWVGTEAF
TRBV15 ATSRGWDQPQH
TRBV28 ASSASWGGGTDTQY
TRBV28 ANTGARGNTEAF